These 30 T cell receptor beta chains were all obtained from the same sample, sequenced in a study of blood T cell repertoires in COVID-19. Using immunoSEQ multiplex PCR, the repertoire was profiled, and TCRdb retains in-frame clones only, with some absent. The sample has 70,000 to 95,000 clones; roughly nine tenths are singletons. Material for sequencing was peripheral blood. These TCRs come from a man in his fifties with acute or convalescent COVID-19.

This chain connects TRBV7-3 to TRBJ1-6, with D possibly TRBD1 on 5 matching bases. The germline V and J ends were trimmed by 8 bases and 10 bases, with 15 bases remaining between them. Germline V CDR1 and CDR2: SGHTA, FQGTGA. This CDR3 has 13 residues. The CDR3 DNA is TGTGCCAGCGGTTATGGGGGGGACTCACCCCTCCACTTT. Amino acid sequence: CASGYGGDSPLHF.

This clone has only a few counts. The chain combines TRBV5-5 with TRBJ2-7, with D unresolved. Trimming shortened V by 1 base and J by 1 base, and 6 bases separated the two germline ends. The CDR3 contains 13 residues. Per germline, CDR1 SGHKS and CDR2 YYEKEE (reference sequence). CDR3 sequence (DNA): TGTGCCAGCAGCTTGCTGAGTTCCTACGAGCAGTACTTC. Protein sequence: CASSLLSSYEQYF.

The V gene is TRBV6-1, the J gene TRBJ1-4; 9 nucleotides agree with TRBD1. Germline V gene sequence: CDR1 MNHNS, CDR2 SASEGT. After removal of 3 bases from V and 6 bases from J, the junction contained 2 bases not matched to a gene. The CDR3 is 14 residues long. CDR3 loop: CASSDGQGYEKLFF. The CDR3 nucleotides are TGTGCCAGCAGTGACGGACAGGGGTATGAAAAACTGTTTTTT.

This clone was recorded only once. The chain carries TRBV9 and TRBJ1-2, with D perhaps TRBD1 (6 bases). Trimming pared 4 bases from V and 3 bases from J, leaving 10 bases between. Per germline, CDR1 SGDLS and CDR2 YYNGEE. The CDR3 is 13 residues long. This chain's CDR3 is CASSPGVDYGYTF. As DNA, the CDR3 is TGTGCCAGCAGCCCAGGGGTTGACTATGGCTACACCTTC.

The CDR3 coding sequence is TGCAGCGCTCAGGACAGGAGTATTTATAATTCACCCCTCCACTTT. Protein: CSAQDRSIYNSPLHF. J is TRBJ1-6 and V is TRBV29-1; 7 bases are a match to TRBD1. The CDR3 has 15 amino acids. The germline CDR1 and CDR2 sequences are SQVTM and ANQGSEA. V lost 7 bases and J lost 4; bases outside the gene matches: 10.

The chain is built from TRBV18 and TRBJ1-2, with a possible D match to TRBD1 (6 bases). V dropped 3 bases and J dropped 7 bases, with 18 bases sitting between them. CDR1 is KGHSH, CDR2 LQKENI, per germline. The CDR3 spans 15 residues. The DNA for the CDR3 is TGTGCCAGCTCACCCCTGGACAGCGGCTTTGGTGGCTACACCTTC. Amino acid sequence: CASSPLDSGFGGYTF.

V is TRBV6-5 and J is TRBJ2-2, with D possibly matching TRBD2 (7 bases). The CDR3 runs 15 residues. The V end was cut by 2 bases, the J end by 6 bases, with 13 bases between. Germline lookup yields CDR1 MNHEY and CDR2 SVGAGI. The CDR3 DNA is TGTGCCAGCAGTTACCGGGGGGCGGTCGCCGGGGAGCTGTTTTTT. Amino acids: CASSYRGAVAGELFF.

This chain connects TRBV7-9 to TRBJ2-1; 9 bases agree with TRBD2. The germline gives CDR1 SEHNR, CDR2 FQNEAQ (reference sequence). The J segment lost 7 bases and the V segment lost 5 bases, leaving 9 bases of the junction unmatched. The CDR3 sequence is 15 residues long. The CDR3 region is CASSLSGRPQNEQFF. DNA for the CDR3: TGTGCCAGCAGCCTTAGCGGGAGACCGCAAAATGAGCAGTTCTTC.

This chain connects TRBV7-2 to TRBJ2-1; 12 bases agree with TRBD2. CDR1 and CDR2 (germline): SGHTA, FQGNSA. With V trimmed by 3 bases and J by 1 base, 7 bases remained unmatched. The CDR3 is 18 residues long. CDR3 sequence: CASSFGILAGGSYNEQFF. CDR3 nucleotides: TGTGCCAGCAGCTTCGGAATACTAGCGGGGGGTTCCTACAATGAGCAGTTCTTC.

The V gene is TRBV2, the J gene TRBJ2-1; D is perhaps TRBD2 (6 bases). The V and J ends lost 4 bases and 2 bases respectively, with 9 bases between them. CDR3 length equals 14 residues. Germline V gene sequence: CDR1 SNHLY, CDR2 FYNNEI. The CDR3 coding sequence is TGTGCCAGCAGTGGCGGGAATCCCTACAATGAGCAGTTCTTC. Its protein product is CASSGGNPYNEQFF.

The rearrangement joins TRBV28 to TRBJ1-6; 7 bases agree with TRBD1. V trimming: 4 bases; J trimming: 7 bases; junction bases outside the gene matches: 13. The CDR3 runs to 17 residues. The germline gives CDR1 MDHEN, CDR2 SYDVKM. The CDR3 protein is CASSSPQGNLYNSPLHF. CDR3 coding DNA: TGTGCCAGCAGTTCACCACAGGGGAATCTTTACAATTCACCCCTCCACTTT.

The table lists this clone with a few counts. The chain carries TRBV9 and TRBJ2-3; D might be TRBD1 (6 bases). The CDR3 runs 16 residues. Deletions cut 0 bases from V and 1 base from J, with 12 bases between. The germline V gene has CDR1 SGDLS and CDR2 YYNGEE. The CDR3, as DNA: TGTGCCAGCAGCGTAGGGACAGTCCCTGGCACAGATACGCAGTATTTT. This encodes CASSVGTVPGTDTQYF.

The CDR3 protein is CASSLAGNTEAFF. DNA for the CDR3: TGTGCCAGCAGTCTCGCAGGGAACACTGAAGCTTTCTTT. The rearrangement joins TRBV6-5 to TRBJ1-1; the D is unclear. The CDR3 is 13 amino acids. Trimming took off 5 bases at V and 1 base at J, with 8 bases between the two ends. Per germline, CDR1 MNHEY and CDR2 SVGAGI.

The V call is TRBV7-6, the J call TRBJ1-6; D is possibly TRBD1 (5 bases). The CDR3 loop spans 17 amino acids. Deletions cut 1 base from V and 7 bases from J, with 17 bases between. Germline lookup yields CDR1 SGHVS and CDR2 FNYEAQ. The CDR3 sequence: CASSLVGTGGRNSPLHF. The CDR3, as DNA: TGTGCCAGCAGCTTAGTGGGCACAGGAGGGAGGAATTCACCCCTCCACTTT.

V is TRBV7-2 and J is TRBJ2-3; 7 bases match TRBD2. With V trimmed by 3 bases and J by 6 bases, 6 bases remained unmatched. The CDR3 is 14 amino acids. The germline gives CDR1 SGHTA, CDR2 FQGNSA. CDR3 sequence: CASSFGGGGDTQYF. The CDR3 DNA reads TGTGCCAGCAGCTTCGGCGGGGGAGGTGATACGCAGTATTTT.

This sequence joins TRBV30 and TRBJ1-2; maybe TRBD1 (6 bases). Germline CDR1 reads GTSNPN; CDR2 reads SVGIG (reference sequence). This CDR3 comprises 13 residues. The ends were cut back, 5 bases at V and 1 base at J, with 11 bases in the middle. The CDR3 DNA follows: TGTGCCTGGGGACAGCCGGATAACTATGGCTACACCTTC. Protein: CAWGQPDNYGYTF.

This clone was picked up one time. The chain is built from TRBV11-2 and TRBJ2-7, with D perhaps TRBD1 (6 bases). Germline-derived CDR1 and CDR2 are SGHAT and FQNNGV. Trimming shortened V by 6 bases and J by 5 bases, and 14 bases separated the two germline ends. The CDR3 is 13 residues long. CDR3 region: CASRITGSHEQYF. DNA of the CDR3: TGTGCCAGCAGGATAACAGGGTCCCACGAGCAGTACTTC.

The V gene is TRBV11-3, the J gene TRBJ2-1; a possible D gene is TRBD2 (6 bases). V lost 1 base and J 3 bases, leaving 7 bases between the germline ends. The CDR3 is 14 residues long. Germline lookup yields CDR1 SGHNT and CDR2 YENEEA. The CDR3 DNA is TGTGCCAGCAGCTTAGCGGGAGACTACAATGAGCAGTTCTTC. It translates to CASSLAGDYNEQFF.

J is TRBJ2-1 and V is TRBV7-9, with 11 bases lining up with TRBD2. The CDR3 extends over 14 amino acids. Unmatched junction bases numbered 7, after V lost 6 bases and J lost 9 bases. Per germline, CDR1 SEHNR and CDR2 FQNEAQ (reference sequence). In DNA, the CDR3 is TGTGCCAGCAGGAATAGCGGGGGGGCCGGTGAGCAGTTCTTC. Its translation is CASRNSGGAGEQFF.

The chain recombines TRBV28 with TRBJ1-2; TRBD1 matches at 8 bases. The CDR3 has 15 residues. J was trimmed by 5 bases and V by 5 bases; bases with no gene match: 10. Germline CDR1 MDHEN, CDR2 SYDVKM. The CDR3 nucleotides are TGTGCCAGCAGTCCCATACAGGGGGTAAATTATGGCTACACCTTC. It specifies CASSPIQGVNYGYTF.

The CDR3 loop is CASTEGGLAVYEQYF. The DNA of the CDR3 is TGTGCCAGCACCGAAGGAGGACTAGCGGTCTACGAGCAGTACTTC. The chain employs TRBV28 and TRBJ2-7; 10 bases map to TRBD2. The CDR3 length is 15 residues. Germline V lookup: CDR1 MDHEN, CDR2 SYDVKM. Unmatched junction bases numbered 9, after V lost 7 bases and J lost 3 bases.

The chain couples TRBV5-6 to TRBJ2-1, with 9 bases that match TRBD1. The CDR3 loop spans 16 amino acids. CDR1 and CDR2 (germline): SGHDT, YYEEEE. Trimming removed 4 bases from V and 3 bases from J; junction bases left unmatched: 8. CDR3 sequence reads: CASSLRRDRVYNEQFF. The CDR3 DNA reads as TGTGCCAGCAGCCTACGCCGGGACAGGGTCTACAATGAGCAGTTCTTC.

The V gene is TRBV19, the J gene TRBJ1-2, with no clear D. CDR1 and CDR2 (germline): LNHDA, SQIVND (reference sequence). The CDR3 totals 13 residues. Trimming removed 6 bases from V and 2 bases from J, with 10 bases in between. The CDR3 region has the DNA TGTGCCAGTAGAGGTACCGGGAACTATGGCTACACCTTC. Translation: CASRGTGNYGYTF. Looking up the rest from reference TRBV19 and TRBJ1-2 gives the full variable domain: DGGITQSPKYLFRKEGQNVTLSCEQNLNHDAMYWYRQDPGQGLRLIYYSQIVNDFQKGDIAEGYSVSREKKESFPLTVTSAQKNPTAFYLCASRGTGNYGYTFGSGTRLTVV.

This rearrangement joins TRBV7-2 to TRBJ1-1; the D gene is possibly TRBD1 (5 bases). Germline V gene sequence: CDR1 SGHTA, CDR2 FQGNSA. The CDR3 runs 14 residues. The ends were cut back, 3 bases at V and 0 bases at J, with 8 bases in the middle. The CDR3 loop reads CASSLQGVNTEAFF. Here the CDR3 DNA reads TGTGCCAGCAGCTTGCAGGGCGTGAACACTGAAGCTTTCTTT.

The V call is TRBV5-6, the J call TRBJ1-3, with a possible D match to TRBD1 (5 bases). This CDR3 comprises 15 residues. Per the germline V gene, CDR1 is SGHDT and CDR2 is YYEEEE. V lost 5 bases and J lost 4, with 16 bases in between. For the CDR3, the DNA is TGTGCCAGCAGGGGTGCCGGGACTCCGGGAAACACCATATATTTT. Translating gives CASRGAGTPGNTIYF.

This clone has a count of ten or more. The V call is TRBV6-6, the J call TRBJ1-2, with no clear D. Germline CDR1 reads MNHNY; CDR2 reads SVGAGI (reference sequence). There are 16 residues in the CDR3. The V end was cut by 5 bases, the J end by 0 bases, with 16 bases between. The CDR3 DNA is TGTGCCAGCAGTGGACGGGAAGTTAACTCTAACTATGGCTACACCTTC. It codes for CASSGREVNSNYGYTF.

The chain carries TRBV7-2 and TRBJ1-1; D might be TRBD1 (5 bases). V was cut by 0 bases and J by 10 bases, with 15 bases left in between. The CDR3 is 14 amino acids. Per germline, CDR1 SGHTA and CDR2 FQGNSA. CDR3 residues: CASSLAPLGGSAFF. CDR3 nucleotides: TGTGCCAGCAGCTTAGCGCCTCTGGGGGGGTCAGCTTTCTTT.

The V call is TRBV9, the J call TRBJ2-3; no clear D gene. With 2 bases removed from V and 4 bases from J, the gap between germline ends came to 11 bases. The CDR3 is 14 residues long. The germline V gene has CDR1 SGDLS and CDR2 YYNGEE. CDR3 loop: CASSVRLDSDTQYF. CDR3 nucleotide sequence: TGTGCCAGCAGCGTTCGGCTAGACTCAGATACGCAGTATTTT. Full variable domain (remainder filled in from reference TRBV9 and TRBJ2-3): DSGVTQTPKHLITATGQRVTLRCSPRSGDLSVYWYQQSLDQGLQFLIQYYNGEERAKGNILERFSAQQFPDLHSELNLSSLELGDSALYFCASSVRLDSDTQYFGPGTRLTVL.

The CDR3 loop is CASSETRDTQYF. In DNA form, the CDR3 reads TGTGCCAGCAGTGAAACCAGGGATACGCAGTATTTT. The chain uses TRBV2 and TRBJ2-3; D uncertain. This CDR3 contains 12 residues. The V and J ends lost 2 bases and 6 bases respectively, with 6 bases between them. Germline V CDR1 and CDR2: SNHLY, FYNNEI.

V is TRBV4-1 and J is TRBJ1-1, with D possibly TRBD1 on 5 matching bases. Per the germline V gene, CDR1 is MGHRA and CDR2 is YSYEKL. CDR3 length equals 15 residues. V was trimmed by 1 base and J by 4 bases, leaving 13 bases between them. CDR3 loop: CASSQVPGGGTEAFF. CDR3 in DNA: TGCGCCAGCAGCCAAGTGCCGGGGGGAGGCACTGAAGCTTTCTTT.